This T cell receptor beta chain was identified in a study of T cell changes during pregnancy in multiple sclerosis. The CDR3 loop spans 15 amino acids. Germline CDR1 reads SGHDN; CDR2 reads FVKESK. Trimming left V 4 bases short and J 5 bases short, with 17 bases between. Measured with immunoSEQ multiplex PCR; TCRdb has only the in-frame clones, and not every one. This sample carries around 70,000 clones, more than 85% of them seen once, and the ten largest clones take 1.5% to 2%. The TCR was taken from a female donor in good health, enrolled as a control in a pregnancy study. The chain is built from TRBV14 and TRBJ1-1, with D perhaps matching TRBD1 (5 bases). The specimen was peripheral blood, collected in the first trimester of pregnancy. This CDR3 is CASSPLGSKGTEAFF. DNA for the CDR3: TGTGCCAGCAGCCCCTTAGGATCTAAGGGGACTGAAGCTTTCTTT.